One and the same sample provided the 14 T cell receptor beta chains below, sequenced in a study of T cell responses to AZD1222 COVID-19 vaccine. Sequencing used immunoSEQ multiplex PCR; TCRdb keeps in-frame clones, though not all of them. The sample includes about 120,000 clones, roughly nine tenths seen only once; the top ten take over 3.5%. The material sequenced was peripheral blood, taken on day 0 of AZD1222 vaccination. These receptors were taken from an adult in good health.

This clone was picked up one time. The chain couples TRBV7-2 to TRBJ2-1; no clear D gene. The CDR3 sequence is 14 residues long. CDR1 SGHTA and CDR2 FQGNSA come from the germline V gene. Trimming pared 1 base from V and 8 bases from J, leaving 12 bases between. CDR3 sequence: CASSLVGNGDEQFF. CDR3 DNA: TGTGCCAGCAGCTTAGTAGGCAACGGCGATGAGCAGTTCTTC. Full variable domain (missing parts from reference TRBV7-2 and TRBJ2-1): GAGVSQSPSNKVTEKGKDVELRCDPISGHTALYWYRQSLGQGLEFLIYFQGNSAPDKSGLPSDRFSAERTGGSVSTLTIQRTQQEDSAVYLCASSLVGNGDEQFFGPGTRLTVL.

The rearrangement links TRBV14 to TRBJ2-2; D remains unclear. Looked up from germline, CDR1 is SGHDN and CDR2 is FVKESK. Trimming took 2 bases from V and 5 from J, leaving 9 bases between them. The CDR3 runs to 14 residues. The DNA for the CDR3 is TGTGCCAGCAGCCAAAAACTACTAACCGGGGAGCTGTTTTTT. Encoded protein: CASSQKLLTGELFF.

This chain connects TRBV5-6 to TRBJ1-6, with 8 bases aligning to TRBD1. CDR1 is SGHDT and CDR2 is YYEEEE in the germline V gene. The CDR3 spans 15 residues. Trimming removed 4 bases from V and 6 bases from J; junction bases left unmatched: 6. As DNA, the CDR3 is TGTGCCAGCAGCGGCCCGGGACAGGTTAATTCACCCCTCCACTTT. Translated, it gives CASSGPGQVNSPLHF. Full variable domain (missing parts from reference TRBV5-6 and TRBJ1-6): DAGVTQSPTHLIKTRGQQVTLRCSPKSGHDTVSWYQQALGQGPQFIFQYYEEEERQRGNFPDRFSGHQFPNYSSELNVNALLLGDSALYLCASSGPGQVNSPLHFGNGTRLTVT.

The V and J genes are TRBV7-2 and TRBJ2-7; 9 bases agree with TRBD2. Unmatched junction bases numbered 6, after V lost 6 bases and J lost 3 bases. Germline CDR1 and CDR2: SGHTA and FQGNSA. CDR3 size: 14 residues. CDR3 nucleotides: TGTGCCAGCAGGTTTAGCGGGGGTCACTACGAGCAGTACTTC. Translating gives CASRFSGGHYEQYF.

The chain is built from TRBV7-2 and TRBJ1-6; TRBD1 might be the D (6 bases). The ends were cut back, 0 bases at V and 13 bases at J, with 16 bases in the middle. Germline loops: CDR1 SGHTA, CDR2 FQGNSA. The CDR3 covers 15 residues. The CDR3 loop reads CASSLANVGGAPLHF. The CDR3 bases are TGTGCCAGCAGCTTAGCGAACGTGGGGGGCGCGCCCCTCCACTTT. Full variable domain (rest looked up from reference TRBV7-2 and TRBJ1-6): GAGVSQSPSNKVTEKGKDVELRCDPISGHTALYWYRQSLGQGLEFLIYFQGNSAPDKSGLPSDRFSAERTGGSVSTLTIQRTQQEDSAVYLCASSLANVGGAPLHFGNGTRLTVT.

This clone was recorded once. The chain is built from TRBV9 and TRBJ2-7, with 9 bases aligning to TRBD1. The V gene's germline CDR1 is SGDLS and CDR2 YYNGEE. The V and J ends lost 3 bases and 2 bases, in that order; junction bases with no gene match: 9. CDR3 size: 16 residues. The CDR3 here is CASSGARDRDAYEQYF. The DNA for the CDR3 is TGTGCCAGCAGCGGGGCTCGGGACAGGGATGCCTACGAGCAGTACTTC.

This chain connects TRBV6-5 to TRBJ1-2, with 8 bases fitting TRBD1. This CDR3 spans 14 amino acids. V gave up 5 bases and J gave up 7 bases; unmatched junction bases: 9. Germline V gene sequence: CDR1 MNHEY, CDR2 SVGAGI. DNA for the CDR3: TGTGCCAGCAGTCCCTGGACAGGGTGGGGTGGCTACACCTTC. This sequence encodes CASSPWTGWGGYTF.

The chain carries TRBV6-5 and TRBJ1-2; 9 bases are shared with TRBD1. Losses at the gene ends were 8 bases for V and 5 bases for J; bases not matched to a gene: 9. This CDR3 region has 14 residues. Germline V gene sequence: CDR1 MNHEY, CDR2 SVGAGI. Here the CDR3 DNA reads TGTGCCAGCCGCCAGGGACAGGGAATTTATGGCTACACCTTC. Protein sequence: CASRQGQGIYGYTF.

V usage is TRBV3-1 (or the pseudogene TRBV3-2) and J usage is TRBJ1-2; 7 bases are shared with TRBD1. The CDR3 is 17 residues long. Per germline, CDR1 LGHDT and CDR2 YNNKEL (reference sequence). V trimming: 1 base; J trimming: 2 bases; junction bases outside the gene matches: 10. The CDR3 bases are TGTGCCAGCAGCCAAGGGGCGAGGGGACAGTTAAACTATGGCTACACCTTC. This encodes CASSQGARGQLNYGYTF.

V usage is TRBV7-6 and J usage is TRBJ2-7, with D perhaps being TRBD1 or TRBD2 (6 bases each). CDR3 size: 15 residues. The germline V gene encodes CDR1 SGHVS and CDR2 FNYEAQ. V was trimmed by 5 bases and J by 4 bases, leaving 18 bases between them. CDR3 sequence reads: CASSQQPGARYEQYF. In nucleotides, the CDR3 is TGTGCCAGCAGCCAGCAGCCGGGGGCGCGATACGAGCAGTACTTC.

This chain links TRBV7-2 with TRBJ2-1, with D perhaps given as TRBD1 or TRBD2 (6 bases each). V lost 3 bases, J lost 3 bases, and 12 bases lay in between. The germline gives CDR1 SGHTA, CDR2 FQGNSA. This CDR3 has 15 residues. In DNA form, the CDR3 reads TGTGCCAGCAGCTTCGGGGGCCACCTCTACAATGAGCAGTTCTTC. This codes for CASSFGGHLYNEQFF.

The chain couples TRBV19 to TRBJ1-2; D possibly corresponds to TRBD1 (5 bases). CDR3 size: 14 residues. V lost 7 bases to trimming and J lost 5 bases, with 17 bases between them. Looked up from germline, CDR1 is LNHDA and CDR2 is SQIVND (reference sequence). The CDR3 loop is CASTPLGQVYGYTF. The CDR3 DNA sequence: TGTGCCAGTACCCCCCTGGGGCAGGTTTATGGCTACACCTTC. The full variable domain, with the rest looked up from reference TRBV19 and TRBJ1-2, is DGGITQSPKYLFRKEGQNVTLSCEQNLNHDAMYWYRQDPGQGLRLIYYSQIVNDFQKGDIAEGYSVSREKKESFPLTVTSAQKNPTAFYLCASTPLGQVYGYTFGSGTRLTVV.

The chain employs TRBV2 and TRBJ1-4; a weak D match, TRBD1 (5 bases). V dropped 8 bases and J dropped 7 bases, with 20 bases sitting between them. This CDR3 has 15 amino acids. Germline-derived CDR1 and CDR2 are SNHLY and FYNNEI. The CDR3: CASRGSRDPIEKLFF. The CDR3, as DNA: TGTGCCAGCCGGGGTTCCCGGGACCCCATTGAAAAACTGTTTTTT.

This sequence joins TRBV28 and TRBJ2-1; 7 bases agree with TRBD1. V lost 5 bases to trimming and J lost 3 bases; unmatched junction nucleotides: 10. Germline V gene data show CDR1 as MDHEN and CDR2 as SYDVKM. This CDR3 spans 16 amino acids. The CDR3 sequence is CASSPYRGQFYNEQFF. The CDR3 DNA follows: TGTGCCAGCAGTCCATATAGGGGGCAGTTCTACAATGAGCAGTTCTTC.